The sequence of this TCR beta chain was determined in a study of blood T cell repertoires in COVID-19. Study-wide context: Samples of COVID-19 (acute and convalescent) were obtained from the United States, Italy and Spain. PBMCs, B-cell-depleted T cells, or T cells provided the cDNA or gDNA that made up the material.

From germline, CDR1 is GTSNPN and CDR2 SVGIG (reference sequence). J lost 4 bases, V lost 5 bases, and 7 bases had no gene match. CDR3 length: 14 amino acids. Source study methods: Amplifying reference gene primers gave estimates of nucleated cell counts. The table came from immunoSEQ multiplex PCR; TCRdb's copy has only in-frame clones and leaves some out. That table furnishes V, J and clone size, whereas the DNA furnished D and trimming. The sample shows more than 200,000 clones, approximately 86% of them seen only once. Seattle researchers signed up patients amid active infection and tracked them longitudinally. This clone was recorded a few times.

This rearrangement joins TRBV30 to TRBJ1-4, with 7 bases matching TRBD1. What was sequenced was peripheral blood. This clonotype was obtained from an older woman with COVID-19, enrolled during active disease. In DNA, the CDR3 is TGTGCCTGGGGAAAAGGGACAGATAATGAAAAACTGTTTTTT. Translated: CAWGKGTDNEKLFF.